The 23 T cell receptor beta chains in this list originate from one sample, sequenced in a study of PD-1 blockade in classical Hodgkin lymphoma. Patients all relapsed after autologous stem cell transplantation, and there was variation in brentuximab vedotin exposure. Produced via immunoSEQ multiplex PCR; TCRdb's table is partial and in-frame only. The sample lists 100,000 to 130,000 clones; 89% were seen once. Sequencing used peripheral blood mononuclear cells (PBMCs), obtained before the second cycle of nivolumab. The receptors come from a human donor with classical Hodgkin lymphoma.

The J gene is TRBJ1-1, the V gene TRBV7-2; 9 nucleotides line up with TRBD1. The length of the CDR3 is 14 residues. From germline, CDR1 is SGHTA and CDR2 FQGNSA. The V segment lost 4 bases and the J segment 5 bases; nucleotides outside the gene matches: 5. CDR3 DNA: TGTGCCAGCAGCTCTACAGGGGGCGGAACTGAAGCTTTCTTT. This translates into CASSSTGGGTEAFF.

The chain uses TRBV5-6 and TRBJ2-7; D may correspond to TRBD1 or TRBD2 (5 bases each). V lost 4 bases and J 3 bases, leaving 20 bases between the germline ends. The CDR3 runs 16 residues. Per germline, CDR1 SGHDT and CDR2 YYEEEE. The CDR3 spells CASSRLGPMQLYEQYF. The CDR3 nucleotides read TGTGCCAGCAGCAGACTGGGACCTATGCAACTCTACGAGCAGTACTTC.

V usage is TRBV15 and J usage is TRBJ2-7, with 7 nucleotides matching TRBD1. J was trimmed by 1 base and V by 2 bases; bases with no gene match: 5. There are 15 residues in the CDR3. CDR1 is LNHNV, CDR2 YYDKDF, per germline (reference sequence). As DNA, the CDR3 is TGTGCCACCAGCAGACGACAGGGTCCGTCCTACGAGCAGTACTTC. Protein product: CATSRRQGPSYEQYF.

This chain joins TRBV4-1 and TRBJ2-7; 11 positions agree with TRBD2. The germline CDR1 and CDR2 sequences are MGHRA and YSYEKL. The V and J ends lost 0 bases and 6 bases, in that order; junction bases with no gene match: 7. The CDR3 is 16 residues long. In DNA, the CDR3 is TGCGCCAGCAGCCAAGAACGACTAGCGGGGAAGGGCGAGCAGTACTTC. Amino acids: CASSQERLAGKGEQYF.

V usage is TRBV10-1 and J usage is TRBJ1-1, with no clear D. The CDR3 is 13 amino acids. Germline CDR1 and CDR2: WNHNN and SYGVQD (reference sequence). Trimming pared 6 bases from V and 4 bases from J, leaving 12 bases between. CDR3 sequence: CASSPAVGTEAFF. DNA of the CDR3: TGCGCCAGCAGCCCCGCGGTGGGCACTGAAGCTTTCTTT.

The genes are TRBV6-1 and TRBJ2-7; TRBD1 might be the D (6 bases). V shed 5 bases and J shed 7 bases, with 15 bases lying between them. CDR3 length: 13 amino acids. Germline V CDR1 and CDR2: MNHNS, SASEGT. The CDR3: CASSLRTVGEQYF. The CDR3 DNA is TGTGCCAGCAGTCTCCGGACAGTGGGGGAGCAGTACTTC.

This clone came up once. The V and J genes are TRBV4-2 and TRBJ2-3; 14 nucleotides line up with TRBD2. The germline V gene encodes CDR1 LGHNA and CDR2 YNFKEQ. This CDR3 spans 18 amino acids. V dropped 1 base and J dropped 1; count of bases not matched to a gene: 4. This CDR3 reads CASSQGLAGGGGTDTQYF. The CDR3 nucleotides are TGTGCCAGCAGCCAAGGACTAGCGGGAGGGGGGGGCACAGATACGCAGTATTTT.

On this clone: The sample carries other DNA sequences with the same CDR3. The rearrangement joins TRBV20-1 to TRBJ2-5; D uncertain. V gave up 6 bases and J gave up 3 bases, with 5 bases separating them. Germline V lookup: CDR1 DFQATT, CDR2 SNEGSKA (reference sequence). The CDR3 is made up of 10 amino acids. CDR3 in amino acids: CSAREETQYF. CDR3 bases: TGCAGTGCAAGGGAAGAGACCCAGTACTTC.

Written as DNA, the CDR3 is TGTGCCAGCAGTGACGAGGGGAGGGATAGCACAGATACGCAGTATTTT. Its protein product is CASSDEGRDSTDTQYF. The V call is TRBV6-1, the J call TRBJ2-3, with 7 bases lining up with TRBD2. Looked up from germline, CDR1 is MNHNS and CDR2 is SASEGT. The CDR3 spans 16 residues. With V trimmed by 3 bases and J by 0 bases, 6 bases remained unmatched.

This chain joins TRBV27 and TRBJ2-4; possibly TRBD2 for D (6 bases). CDR1 is MNHEY and CDR2 is SMNVEV in the germline V gene (reference sequence). The V and J ends lost 5 bases and 9 bases respectively, with 23 bases between them. CDR3 size: 16 residues. DNA of the CDR3: TGTGCCAGCAGTCCCCGGAGATCGAGCGGGTTTATCATTCAGTACTTC. It translates to CASSPRRSSGFIIQYF.

This chain links TRBV29-1 with TRBJ2-7; 9 nucleotides line up with TRBD1. This CDR3 spans 12 amino acids. Germline-derived CDR1 and CDR2 are SQVTM and ANQGSEA. V lost 7 bases and J lost 4; bases outside the gene matches: 5. Here the CDR3 DNA reads TGCAGCGCTGGGACAGGGTTTTACGAGCAGTACTTC. It is translated as CSAGTGFYEQYF.

This chain joins TRBV27 and TRBJ2-7, with 9 bases that match TRBD2. Germline values: CDR1 MNHEY, CDR2 SMNVEV (reference sequence). The CDR3 sequence is 15 residues long. V was pared by 1 base and J by 2 bases, with 3 bases of the junction left unmatched. The CDR3 bases are TGTGCCAGCAGTTTATTGGCGGGAGGGACCTACGAGCAGTACTTC. Translated, it gives CASSLLAGGTYEQYF.

This clone was picked up one time. This chain connects TRBV6-1 to TRBJ2-7; no firm D call. Between the trimmed V and J ends, which lost 0 bases and 5 bases, there was a span of 11 bases. This CDR3 has 14 residues. CDR1 and CDR2 from the germline V gene are MNHNS and SASEGT. The CDR3 DNA reads as TGTGCCAGCAGTGAAGCATGGGGAACAGACGAGCAGTACTTC. The encoded protein is CASSEAWGTDEQYF.

The chain recombines TRBV13 with TRBJ2-5; 9 bases match TRBD2. Trimming at V came to 4 bases and at J to 5 bases, leaving 8 bases not matched to a gene. Germline CDR1 is PRHDT and CDR2 is FYEKMQ (reference sequence). This CDR3 contains 15 residues. CDR3 amino acids: CASSSVREGRETQYF. The CDR3, as DNA: TGTGCCAGCAGCTCGGTGCGGGAGGGCCGGGAGACCCAGTACTTC. Looking up the rest from reference TRBV13 and TRBJ2-5 gives the full variable domain: AAGVIQSPRHLIKEKRETATLKCYPIPRHDTVYWYQQGPGQDPQFLISFYEKMQSDKGSIPDRFSAQQFSDYHSELNMSSLELGDSALYFCASSSVREGRETQYFGPGTRLLVL.

The chain recombines TRBV4-1 with TRBJ2-7; TRBD1 aligns across 7 bases. Trimming cost V 2 bases and J 3 bases; bases outside gene matches: 10. Per germline, CDR1 MGHRA and CDR2 YSYEKL. The CDR3 runs 16 residues. CDR3 sequence: CASSQHDRDFIYEQYF. The CDR3 nucleotides are TGCGCCAGCAGCCAACACGACAGGGATTTTATCTACGAGCAGTACTTC.

The rearrangement links TRBV4-3 to TRBJ2-2, with D tentatively TRBD1 or TRBD2 (5 bases each). Germline CDR1 is LGHNA and CDR2 is YSLEER. CDR3 length equals 15 residues. The V gene lost 4 bases and the J gene lost 6 bases, with 15 bases spanning the gap. The CDR3 loop is CASSLGTVGSGELFF. The CDR3 DNA is TGCGCCAGCAGCCTTGGGACGGTTGGTTCCGGGGAGCTGTTTTTT.

The V and J genes are TRBV9 and TRBJ1-1; maybe TRBD1 (6 bases). The germline V gene has CDR1 SGDLS and CDR2 YYNGEE. Trimming pared 0 bases from V and 6 bases from J, leaving 18 bases between. This CDR3 comprises 16 residues. CDR3 residues: CASSVGNVQGSAEAFF. CDR3 nucleotides: TGTGCCAGCAGCGTAGGTAATGTCCAGGGGTCAGCTGAAGCTTTCTTT.

The chain joins TRBV6-5 to TRBJ1-1, with D perhaps matching TRBD1 (6 bases). V was trimmed by 5 bases and J by 6 bases, leaving 10 bases between them. Germline values: CDR1 MNHEY, CDR2 SVGAGI. The CDR3 has 12 amino acids. The CDR3: CASSVGGAEAFF. The CDR3 nucleotides read TGTGCCAGCAGTGTCGGGGGCGCTGAAGCTTTCTTT.

This clone was seen a single time. Other DNA sequences of this sample code for an identical CDR3. J is TRBJ2-5 and V is TRBV7-2; D ambiguous. Trimming shortened V by 3 bases and J by 2 bases, and 10 bases separated the two germline ends. This CDR3 has 14 residues. Germline lookup yields CDR1 SGHTA and CDR2 FQGNSA. The CDR3 DNA reads TGTGCCAGCAGCTTTTTATCCGGACAAGAGACCCAGTACTTC. Its protein product is CASSFLSGQETQYF. Based on the CDR3 plus reference TRBV7-2 and TRBJ2-5, the full variable domain is GAGVSQSPSNKVTEKGKDVELRCDPISGHTALYWYRQSLGQGLEFLIYFQGNSAPDKSGLPSDRFSAERTGGSVSTLTIQRTQQEDSAVYLCASSFLSGQETQYFGPGTRLLVL.

The J gene is TRBJ1-2, the V gene TRBV5-1, with D unclear. From germline, CDR1 is SGHRS and CDR2 YFSETQ. CDR3 length: 14 residues. V lost 3 bases and J lost 1, with 10 bases in between. Written as DNA, the CDR3 is TGCGCCAGCAGCTCCCTTCCGGATAACTATGGCTACACCTTC. This translates into CASSSLPDNYGYTF.

This clone was picked up one time. The V call is TRBV7-6, the J call TRBJ2-7, with 7 bases lining up with TRBD2. There are 15 residues in the CDR3. V trimming: 5 bases; J trimming: 6 bases; junction bases outside the gene matches: 13. Germline V gene sequence: CDR1 SGHVS, CDR2 FNYEAQ. In DNA form, the CDR3 reads TGTGCCAGCAGCCCCCGGGAGGCCCTCTCCGGCGAGCAGTACTTC. It codes for CASSPREALSGEQYF.

The V and J genes are TRBV7-9 and TRBJ2-2; 7 bases are shared with TRBD1. The ends lost 4 bases at V and 2 bases at J; junction bases unmatched: 13. This CDR3 contains 18 residues. Germline loops: CDR1 SEHNR, CDR2 FQNEAQ (reference sequence). The CDR3, as DNA: TGTGCCAGCAGCTCCCCACAACAGGGGTCCCCTAACACCGGGGAGCTGTTTTTT. Its translation is CASSSPQQGSPNTGELFF.

This rearrangement joins TRBV7-9 to TRBJ1-2; D gene uncertain. The V end lost 1 base, the J end lost 8 bases, and 11 bases lay between the germline ends. Germline loops: CDR1 SEHNR, CDR2 FQNEAQ (reference sequence). The CDR3 contains 13 residues. The CDR3 bases are TGTGCCAGCAGCTTAGATAGGCTTGGGGGCTACACCTTC. The encoded protein is CASSLDRLGGYTF. Filled out from reference TRBV7-9 and TRBJ1-2, the complete variable domain reads DTGVSQNPRHKITKRGQNVTFRCDPISEHNRLYWYRQTLGQGPEFLTYFQNEAQLEKSRLLSDRFSAERPKGSFSTLEIQRTEQGDSAMYLCASSLDRLGGYTFGSGTRLTVV.